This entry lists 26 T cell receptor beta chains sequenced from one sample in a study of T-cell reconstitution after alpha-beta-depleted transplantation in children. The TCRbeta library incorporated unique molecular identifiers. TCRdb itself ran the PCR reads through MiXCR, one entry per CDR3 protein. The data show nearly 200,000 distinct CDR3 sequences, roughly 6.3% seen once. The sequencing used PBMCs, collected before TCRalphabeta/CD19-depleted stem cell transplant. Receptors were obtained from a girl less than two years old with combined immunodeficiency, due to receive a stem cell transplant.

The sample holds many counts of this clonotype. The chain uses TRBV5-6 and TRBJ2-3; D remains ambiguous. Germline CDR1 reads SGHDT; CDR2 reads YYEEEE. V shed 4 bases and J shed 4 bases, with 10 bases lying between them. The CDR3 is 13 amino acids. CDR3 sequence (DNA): TGTGCCAGCAGCCCCTCGTCTGCAGATACGCAGTATTTT. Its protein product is CASSPSSADTQYF. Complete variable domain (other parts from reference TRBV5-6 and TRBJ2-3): DAGVTQSPTHLIKTRGQQVTLRCSPKSGHDTVSWYQQALGQGPQFIFQYYEEEERQRGNFPDRFSGHQFPNYSSELNVNALLLGDSALYLCASSPSSADTQYFGPGTRLTVL.

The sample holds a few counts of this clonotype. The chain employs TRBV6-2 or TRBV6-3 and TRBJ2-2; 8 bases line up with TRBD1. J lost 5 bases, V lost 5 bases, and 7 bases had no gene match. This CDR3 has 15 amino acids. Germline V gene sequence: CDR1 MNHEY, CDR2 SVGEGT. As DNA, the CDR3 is TGTGCCAGCAGTCAACGGACAGGGTTGACCGGGGAGCTGTTTTTT. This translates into CASSQRTGLTGELFF.

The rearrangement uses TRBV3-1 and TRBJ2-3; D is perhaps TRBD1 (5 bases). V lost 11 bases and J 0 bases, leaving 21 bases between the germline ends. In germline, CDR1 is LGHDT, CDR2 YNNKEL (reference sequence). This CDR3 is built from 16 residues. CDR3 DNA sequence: TGTGCCTTCTGCGGTAGGGGCGGACCTAGCACAGATACGCAGTATTTT. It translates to CAFCGRGGPSTDTQYF.

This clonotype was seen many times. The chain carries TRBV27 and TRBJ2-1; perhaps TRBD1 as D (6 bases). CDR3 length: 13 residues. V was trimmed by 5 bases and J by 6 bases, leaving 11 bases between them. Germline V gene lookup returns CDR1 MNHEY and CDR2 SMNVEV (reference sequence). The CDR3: CASSEGQLNEQFF. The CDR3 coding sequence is TGTGCCAGCAGTGAAGGACAGCTCAATGAGCAGTTCTTC.

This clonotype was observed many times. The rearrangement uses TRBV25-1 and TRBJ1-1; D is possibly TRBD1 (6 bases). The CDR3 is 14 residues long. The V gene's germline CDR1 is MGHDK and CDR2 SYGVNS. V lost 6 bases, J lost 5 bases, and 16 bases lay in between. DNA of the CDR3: TGTGCCAGCAGCCCAAGGGGGGAAGGGACTGAAGCTTTCTTT. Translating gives CASSPRGEGTEAFF.

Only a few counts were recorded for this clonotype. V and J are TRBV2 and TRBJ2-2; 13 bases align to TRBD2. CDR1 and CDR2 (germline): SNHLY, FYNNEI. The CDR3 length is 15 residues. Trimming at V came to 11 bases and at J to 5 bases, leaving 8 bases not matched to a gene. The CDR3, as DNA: TGTGCCTGCCATTCGGGACTAGCGGGAACCGGGGAGCTGTTTTTT. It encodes CACHSGLAGTGELFF.

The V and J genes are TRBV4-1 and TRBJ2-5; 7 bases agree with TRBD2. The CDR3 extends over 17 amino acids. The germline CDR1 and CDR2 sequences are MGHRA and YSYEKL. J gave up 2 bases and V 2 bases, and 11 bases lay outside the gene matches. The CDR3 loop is CASSQNTGGVLQETQYF. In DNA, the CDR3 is TGCGCCAGCAGCCAAAACACTGGGGGGGTCCTTCAAGAGACCCAGTACTTC.

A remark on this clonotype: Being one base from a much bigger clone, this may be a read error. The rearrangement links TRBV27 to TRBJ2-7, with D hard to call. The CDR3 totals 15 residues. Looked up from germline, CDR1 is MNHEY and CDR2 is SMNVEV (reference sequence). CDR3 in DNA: TGTTCCAGCAGTTCCCTCCTAGGGCAGTCGAACGAGCAGTACTTC. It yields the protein CSSSSLLGQSNEQYF.

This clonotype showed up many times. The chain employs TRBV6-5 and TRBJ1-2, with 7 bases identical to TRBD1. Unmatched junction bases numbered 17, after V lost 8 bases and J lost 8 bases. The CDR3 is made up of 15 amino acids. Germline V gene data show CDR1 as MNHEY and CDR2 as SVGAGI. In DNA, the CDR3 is TGTGCCAGCCAACCCGTCATCGGACAGGCCAACGGCTACACCTTC. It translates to CASQPVIGQANGYTF.

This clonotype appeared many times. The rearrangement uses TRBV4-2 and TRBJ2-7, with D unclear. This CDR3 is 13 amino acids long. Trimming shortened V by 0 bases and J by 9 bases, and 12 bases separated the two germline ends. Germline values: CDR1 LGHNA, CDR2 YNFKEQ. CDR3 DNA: TGTGCCAGCAGCCAAGAGTGGGGATTGGGGCAGTACTTC. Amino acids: CASSQEWGLGQYF.

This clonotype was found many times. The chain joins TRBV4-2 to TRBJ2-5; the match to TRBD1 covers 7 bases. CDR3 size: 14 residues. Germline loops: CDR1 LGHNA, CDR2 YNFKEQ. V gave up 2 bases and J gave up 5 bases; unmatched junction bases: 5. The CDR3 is CASSQWDSPETQYF. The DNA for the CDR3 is TGTGCCAGCAGCCAATGGGACAGCCCGGAGACCCAGTACTTC.

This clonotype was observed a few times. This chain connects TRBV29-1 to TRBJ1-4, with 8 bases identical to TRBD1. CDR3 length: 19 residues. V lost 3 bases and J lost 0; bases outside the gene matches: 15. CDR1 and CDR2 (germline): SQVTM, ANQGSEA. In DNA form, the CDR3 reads TGCAGCGTTGATCGAAGGGACAGGCCCTCCTCCGCAACTAATGAAAAACTGTTTTTT. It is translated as CSVDRRDRPSSATNEKLFF.

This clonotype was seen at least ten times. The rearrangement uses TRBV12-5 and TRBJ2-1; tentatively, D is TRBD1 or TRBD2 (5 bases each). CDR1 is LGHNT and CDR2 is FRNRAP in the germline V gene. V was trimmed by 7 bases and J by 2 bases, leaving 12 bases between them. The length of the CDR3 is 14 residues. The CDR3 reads CASAAGTTYNEQFF. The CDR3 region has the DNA TGTGCTAGTGCTGCCGGGACCACCTACAATGAGCAGTTCTTC.

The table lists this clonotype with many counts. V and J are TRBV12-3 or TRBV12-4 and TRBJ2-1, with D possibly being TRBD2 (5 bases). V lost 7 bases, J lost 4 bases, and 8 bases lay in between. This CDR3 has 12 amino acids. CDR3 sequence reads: CASKAVYNEQFF. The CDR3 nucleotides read TGTGCCAGCAAAGCGGTTTACAATGAGCAGTTCTTC.

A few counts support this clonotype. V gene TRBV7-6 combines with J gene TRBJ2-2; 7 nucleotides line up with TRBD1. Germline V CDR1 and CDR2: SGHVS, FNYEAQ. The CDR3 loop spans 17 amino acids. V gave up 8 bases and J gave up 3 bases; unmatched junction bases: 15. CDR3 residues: CASGQLDREGDTGELFF. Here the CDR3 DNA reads TGTGCCAGCGGGCAATTAGACAGGGAAGGGGACACCGGGGAGCTGTTTTTT.

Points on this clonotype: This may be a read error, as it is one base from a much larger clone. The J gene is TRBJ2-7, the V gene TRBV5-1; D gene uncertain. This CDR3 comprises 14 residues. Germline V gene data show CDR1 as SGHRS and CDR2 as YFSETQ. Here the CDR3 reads CASGLNSLPYEQYF. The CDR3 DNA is TGCGCCAGCGGCTTGAATAGCCTCCCATACGAGCAGTACTTC.

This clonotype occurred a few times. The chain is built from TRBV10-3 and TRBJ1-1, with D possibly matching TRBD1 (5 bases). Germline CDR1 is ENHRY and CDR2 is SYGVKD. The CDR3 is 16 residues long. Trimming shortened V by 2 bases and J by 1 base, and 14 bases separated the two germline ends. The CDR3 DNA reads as TGTGCCATCAGTGAGATGGGGGTGGTCCAGAACACTGAAGCTTTCTTT. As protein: CAISEMGVVQNTEAFF.

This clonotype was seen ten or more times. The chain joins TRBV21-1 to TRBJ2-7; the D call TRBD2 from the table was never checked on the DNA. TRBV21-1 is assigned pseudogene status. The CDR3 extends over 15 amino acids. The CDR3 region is CASSKGTSGSYEQYF. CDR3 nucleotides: TGTGCCAGCAGCAAGGGGACTAGCGGGAGTTACGAGCAGTACTTC.

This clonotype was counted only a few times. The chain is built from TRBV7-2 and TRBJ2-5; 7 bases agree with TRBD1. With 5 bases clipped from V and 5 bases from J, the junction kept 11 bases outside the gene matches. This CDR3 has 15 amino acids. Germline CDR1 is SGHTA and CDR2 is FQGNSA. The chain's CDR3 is CASSPTRGFSETQYF. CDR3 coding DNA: TGTGCCAGCAGCCCCACCAGGGGGTTTTCGGAGACCCAGTACTTC.

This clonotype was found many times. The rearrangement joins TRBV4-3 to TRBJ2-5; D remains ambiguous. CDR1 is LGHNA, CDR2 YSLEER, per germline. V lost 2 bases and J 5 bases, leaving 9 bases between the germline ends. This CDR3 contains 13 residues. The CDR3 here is CASSQSIQETQYF. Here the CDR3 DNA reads TGCGCCAGCAGCCAATCAATCCAGGAGACCCAGTACTTC.

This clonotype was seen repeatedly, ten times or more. The CDR3 reads CASGTSNGEQFF. Here the CDR3 DNA reads TGCGCCAGCGGGACTAGCAACGGCGAGCAGTTCTTC. This rearrangement joins TRBV5-1 to TRBJ2-1; 9 positions agree with TRBD2. The CDR3 is made up of 12 amino acids. The V segment lost 7 bases and the J segment 10 bases; nucleotides outside the gene matches: 6. CDR1 is SGHRS and CDR2 is YFSETQ in the germline V gene.

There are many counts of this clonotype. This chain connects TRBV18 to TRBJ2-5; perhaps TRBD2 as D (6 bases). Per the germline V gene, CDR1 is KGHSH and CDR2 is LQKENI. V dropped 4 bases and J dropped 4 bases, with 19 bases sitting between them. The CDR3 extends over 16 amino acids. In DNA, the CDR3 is TGTGCCAGCTCACGAGGGACTCTACGAAGGGTAGAGACCCAGTACTTC. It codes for CASSRGTLRRVETQYF.

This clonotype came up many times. CDR3 sequence reads: CASSLIRSNQPQHF. In nucleotides, the CDR3 is TGTGCCAGCAGTTTGATCCGTAGCAATCAGCCCCAGCATTTT. The chain links TRBV12-3 or TRBV12-4 to TRBJ1-5; D uncertain. V was shortened by 3 bases and J by 0 bases, with 6 bases between the two germline ends. The CDR3 covers 14 residues.

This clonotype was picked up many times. The DNA for the CDR3 is TGTGCCAGCAGCCAAACCGGGACTAGAGGCCTGGGAGAGACCCAGTACTTC. Its protein is CASSQTGTRGLGETQYF. The chain is built from TRBV4-2 and TRBJ2-5, with 8 bases that match TRBD2. V shed 2 bases and J 4 bases; nucleotides not matched to a gene: 12. Germline-derived CDR1 and CDR2 are LGHNA and YNFKEQ. The CDR3 consists of 17 residues.

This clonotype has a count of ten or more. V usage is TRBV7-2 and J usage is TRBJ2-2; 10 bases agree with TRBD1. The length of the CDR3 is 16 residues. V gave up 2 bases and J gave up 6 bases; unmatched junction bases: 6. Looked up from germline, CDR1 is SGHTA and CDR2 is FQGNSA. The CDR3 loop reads CASSLSLGTGAGELFF. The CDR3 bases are TGTGCCAGCAGCTTATCCCTTGGGACAGGGGCCGGGGAGCTGTTTTTT.

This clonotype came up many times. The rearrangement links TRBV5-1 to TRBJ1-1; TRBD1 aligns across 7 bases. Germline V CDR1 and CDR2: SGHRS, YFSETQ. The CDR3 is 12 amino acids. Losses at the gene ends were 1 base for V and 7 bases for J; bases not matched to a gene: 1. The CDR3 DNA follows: TGCGCCAGCAGCTTGAGGACAGGTGAAGCTTTCTTT. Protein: CASSLRTGEAFF.